Following are 29 T cell receptor beta chains from one sample sequenced in a study of blood T cell repertoires in COVID-19. Sequencing was performed with immunoSEQ multiplex PCR; in TCRdb, only in-frame clones are kept and a portion is missing. Here the sample spans a few hundred thousand clones, roughly 86% being singletons. The sequenced sample was peripheral blood. The receptors were gathered from a human donor with acute or convalescent COVID-19. The donor label of this sample is uncertain.

The V call is TRBV6-5, the J call TRBJ2-7; TRBD2 is a possible D gene (6 bases). This CDR3 is 15 amino acids long. CDR1 is MNHEY and CDR2 is SVGAGI in the germline V gene. Deletions cut 7 bases from V and 3 bases from J, with 19 bases between. Written as DNA, the CDR3 is TGTGCCAGCATGGGCCGCGGGACGAATTACTACGAGCAGTACTTC. Translation gives CASMGRGTNYYEQYF.

The chain employs TRBV5-6 and TRBJ1-5; D unclear. Germline V gene data show CDR1 as SGHDT and CDR2 as YYEEEE. The CDR3 spans 13 residues. Trimming stripped 0 bases from V and 6 bases from J, with 7 bases between. The CDR3 region is CASSLGSVQPQHF. CDR3 DNA: TGTGCCAGCAGCTTGGGGTCGGTTCAGCCCCAGCATTTT. The entire variable domain, with the rest obtained from reference TRBV5-6 and TRBJ1-5, is as follows: DAGVTQSPTHLIKTRGQQVTLRCSPKSGHDTVSWYQQALGQGPQFIFQYYEEEERQRGNFPDRFSGHQFPNYSSELNVNALLLGDSALYLCASSLGSVQPQHFGDGTRLSIL.

The DNA for the CDR3 is TGTGCCAGCAGCCAAAAACTCAGCGGGGAGCAGTTCTTC. This gives the protein CASSQKLSGEQFF. This chain connects TRBV3-1 (or the pseudogene TRBV3-2) to TRBJ2-1; TRBD2 might be the D (6 bases). The CDR3 contains 13 residues. Per germline, CDR1 LGHDT and CDR2 YNNKEL (reference sequence). Trimming removed 2 bases at V and 10 bases at J, with 12 bases between.

The CDR3 bases are TGTGCCAGCAGCAGAGAAGCGGGGAACTATGGCTACACCTTC. Amino acids: CASSREAGNYGYTF. V usage is TRBV3-1 (or the pseudogene TRBV3-2) and J usage is TRBJ1-2; D gene uncertain. The germline V and J ends were trimmed by 5 bases and 2 bases, with 12 bases remaining between them. Germline lookup yields CDR1 LGHDT and CDR2 YNNKEL (reference sequence). This CDR3 region has 14 residues.

The rearrangement links TRBV4-1 to TRBJ2-7; 7 bases fit TRBD1. V lost 2 bases and J lost 6; bases outside the gene matches: 7. The CDR3 is 14 amino acids. Germline CDR1 reads MGHRA; CDR2 reads YSYEKL. The CDR3 DNA sequence: TGCGCCAGCAGCCAAAGGACAGGAGCAAGCGAGCAGTACTTC. Encoded protein: CASSQRTGASEQYF.

Regarding this clone: This sample includes further DNA sequences coding for the same CDR3. The gene calls are TRBV18 and TRBJ1-4; TRBD1 might be the D (5 bases). The CDR3 contains 13 residues. Trimming shortened V by 3 bases and J by 8 bases, and 10 bases separated the two germline ends. Germline V CDR1 and CDR2: KGHSH, LQKENI. CDR3 sequence (DNA): TGTGCCAGCTCACCTCAGGGAGGGGAAAAACTGTTTTTT. Amino acid sequence: CASSPQGGEKLFF.

V usage is TRBV5-4 and J usage is TRBJ2-3; 7 bases fit TRBD2. The CDR3 contains 13 residues. The V gene end was trimmed by 1 base and the J gene end by 4 bases; junction bases not matched to a gene: 0. The germline gives CDR1 SGHNT, CDR2 YYREEE (reference sequence). The CDR3 DNA is TGTGCCAGCAGCTTGAGCGGGGCAGATACGCAGTATTTT. Its protein product is CASSLSGADTQYF. Filled out from reference TRBV5-4 and TRBJ2-3, the complete variable domain reads ETGVTQSPTHLIKTRGQQVTLRCSSQSGHNTVSWYQQALGQGPQFIFQYYREEENGRGNFPPRFSGLQFPNYSSELNVNALELDDSALYLCASSLSGADTQYFGPGTRLTVL.

This sequence joins TRBV29-1 and TRBJ1-4; TRBD1 aligns across 8 bases. Germline assignment: CDR1 SQVTM and CDR2 ANQGSEA. V lost 6 bases, J lost 8 bases, and 17 bases stayed unmatched. The CDR3 is 16 amino acids. This CDR3 reads CSVAAIAQGEQEKLFF. The CDR3, as DNA: TGCAGCGTCGCCGCGATAGCACAGGGGGAGCAGGAAAAACTGTTTTTT.

This chain connects TRBV5-1 to TRBJ2-1; D possibly corresponds to TRBD2 (5 bases). The CDR3 totals 14 residues. Germline V gene lookup returns CDR1 SGHRS and CDR2 YFSETQ. V was shortened by 3 bases and J by 8 bases, with 15 bases between the two germline ends. The CDR3 DNA reads as TGCGCCAGCAGCTGGGCGGCCGGAGCGGATGAGCAGTTCTTC. Translation gives CASSWAAGADEQFF.

V is TRBV7-2 and J is TRBJ2-2; TRBD2 matches 8 bases. Germline V lookup: CDR1 SGHTA, CDR2 FQGNSA. V was pared by 8 bases and J by 3 bases, with 8 bases of the junction left unmatched. The CDR3 sequence is 15 residues long. The CDR3 DNA follows: TGTGCCAGCTCCTTAACGGGGGGGCACACCGGGGAGCTGTTTTTT. Its translation: CASSLTGGHTGELFF.

The rearrangement joins TRBV18 to TRBJ2-1; a weak D match, TRBD1 (6 bases). The V and J ends lost 6 bases and 2 bases respectively, with 11 bases between them. Germline V CDR1 and CDR2: KGHSH, LQKENI. The length of the CDR3 is 14 residues. CDR3: CASSHGTTYNEQFF. CDR3 DNA sequence: TGTGCCAGCTCGCATGGGACAACCTACAATGAGCAGTTCTTC.

The V gene is TRBV19, the J gene TRBJ1-1; possible D gene TRBD1, 5 bases. CDR3 length: 12 residues. The germline CDR1 and CDR2 sequences are LNHDA and SQIVND (reference sequence). V was pared by 8 bases and J by 4 bases, with 11 bases between. The DNA of the CDR3 is TGTGCCAGTTCTGCAGGGCTCACTGAAGCTTTCTTT. Its protein product is CASSAGLTEAFF.

The rearrangement links TRBV2 to TRBJ2-2; D is undetermined. This CDR3 is built from 14 residues. Germline V lookup: CDR1 SNHLY, CDR2 FYNNEI. The germline V and J ends were trimmed by 5 bases and 0 bases, with 7 bases remaining between them. CDR3 bases: TGTGCCAGCAGTTCCAGGACGAACACCGGGGAGCTGTTTTTT. The encoded protein is CASSSRTNTGELFF.

V usage is TRBV28 and J usage is TRBJ2-7, with 7 bases that match TRBD1. The CDR3 is 13 amino acids. Looked up from germline, CDR1 is MDHEN and CDR2 is SYDVKM. The V gene end was trimmed by 2 bases and the J gene end by 7 bases; junction bases not matched to a gene: 5. The CDR3, as DNA: TGTGCCAGCAGTTTACGACAGGGACGGGAGCAGTACTTC. Its translation is CASSLRQGREQYF.

The J gene is TRBJ1-1, the V gene TRBV5-1; the match to TRBD1 covers 8 bases. The CDR3 contains 16 residues. Trimming took 3 bases from V and 0 from J; bases not matched to a gene: 7. Germline loops: CDR1 SGHRS, CDR2 YFSETQ. In DNA form, the CDR3 reads TGCGCCAGCAGCTCAGACTACAGGGGGATGAACACTGAAGCTTTCTTT. It specifies CASSSDYRGMNTEAFF.

The gene calls are TRBV5-1 and TRBJ2-5; maybe TRBD1 (6 bases). Germline CDR1 and CDR2: SGHRS and YFSETQ. CDR3 length: 14 amino acids. Trimming pared 5 bases from V and 5 bases from J, leaving 16 bases between. CDR3 nucleotide sequence: TGCGCCAGCAGTGACGGCCAGGGGATGGAGACCCAGTACTTC. As protein: CASSDGQGMETQYF.

V and J are TRBV2 and TRBJ1-2; 9 bases are shared with TRBD1. The CDR3 is made up of 15 amino acids. Germline values: CDR1 SNHLY, CDR2 FYNNEI. V lost 6 bases, J lost 7 bases, and 12 bases stayed unmatched. Here the CDR3 reads CASRLSGTGHGGYTF. CDR3 DNA: TGTGCCAGCAGACTTTCCGGGACAGGGCATGGTGGCTACACCTTC.

The chain has TRBV28 and TRBJ2-5, with 9 bases fitting TRBD2. Germline assignment: CDR1 MDHEN and CDR2 SYDVKM. J gave up 5 bases and V 4 bases, and 8 bases lay outside the gene matches. The CDR3 contains 15 residues. Here the CDR3 DNA reads TGTGCCAGCAGTTCGCTAGCGGGGTTGGGGGAGACCCAGTACTTC. Amino acid sequence: CASSSLAGLGETQYF.

The chain has TRBV19 and TRBJ1-1; D may be TRBD1 (5 bases). Per the germline V gene, CDR1 is LNHDA and CDR2 is SQIVND (reference sequence). CDR3 length equals 15 residues. Deletions cut 7 bases from V and 5 bases from J, with 20 bases between. The CDR3 spells CASTIGAGMGTEAFF. CDR3 DNA sequence: TGTGCCAGTACCATAGGGGCAGGGATGGGGACTGAAGCTTTCTTT.

The chain has TRBV30 and TRBJ2-7; 8 positions agree with TRBD1. The CDR3 spans 14 residues. From germline, CDR1 is GTSNPN and CDR2 SVGIG (reference sequence). Trimming at V came to 4 bases and at J to 3 bases, leaving 8 bases not matched to a gene. The CDR3 sequence: CAWNTGTGHYEQYF. The CDR3 coding sequence is TGTGCCTGGAATACCGGGACAGGACACTACGAGCAGTACTTC.

The V gene is TRBV5-6, the J gene TRBJ2-2; 9 bases match TRBD1. Germline CDR1 is SGHDT and CDR2 is YYEEEE. After removal of 3 bases from V and 5 bases from J, the junction contained 2 bases not matched to a gene. This CDR3 is built from 14 residues. The DNA of the CDR3 is TGTGCCAGCAGCTGGGGACAGGGAACCGGGGAGCTGTTTTTT. It specifies CASSWGQGTGELFF.

The chain has TRBV19 and TRBJ2-1, with 9 bases matching TRBD2. The CDR3 is made up of 15 amino acids. The J segment lost 7 bases and the V segment lost 3 bases, leaving 7 bases of the junction unmatched. Germline V lookup: CDR1 LNHDA, CDR2 SQIVND (reference sequence). The CDR3 coding sequence is TGTGCCAGTAGTATCGGCGGGGGGGCTCTAAATGAGCAGTTCTTC. Amino acid sequence: CASSIGGGALNEQFF.

About this clone itself: The sample contains more than one DNA sequence encoding this CDR3. V and J are TRBV18 and TRBJ2-3; TRBD2 might be the D (5 bases). V lost 3 bases to trimming and J lost 3 bases, with 7 bases between them. The CDR3 is 13 amino acids. The germline gives CDR1 KGHSH, CDR2 LQKENI. CDR3 in amino acids: CASSPRGTDTQYF. CDR3 bases: TGTGCCAGCTCACCCCGGGGTACAGATACGCAGTATTTT.

The chain is built from TRBV5-8 and TRBJ2-1; 13 bases are a match to TRBD2. Germline lookup yields CDR1 SGHTS and CDR2 YDEGEE. The CDR3 is made up of 16 amino acids. The J segment lost 15 bases and the V segment lost 4 bases, leaving 16 bases of the junction unmatched. The CDR3 protein is CASSPQPGLAGPLPFF. CDR3 nucleotide sequence: TGTGCCAGCAGCCCACAACCGGGACTAGCGGGACCTCTGCCGTTCTTC.

This clone was counted once. The chain is built from TRBV7-6 and TRBJ2-1, with D tentatively TRBD2 (6 bases). The germline V gene has CDR1 SGHVS and CDR2 FNYEAQ. CDR3 length: 16 residues. The ends were cut back, 2 bases at V and 6 bases at J, with 17 bases in the middle. The CDR3 protein is CASSLIGGKGVNEQFF. The DNA of the CDR3 is TGTGCCAGCAGCTTAATAGGCGGGAAAGGGGTCAATGAGCAGTTCTTC.

This chain connects TRBV27 to TRBJ2-2; 10 nucleotides line up with TRBD1. V was clipped by 4 bases and J by 5 bases; unmatched bases: 4. Looked up from germline, CDR1 is MNHEY and CDR2 is SMNVEV (reference sequence). This CDR3 is built from 15 residues. CDR3 DNA sequence: TGTGCCAGCAGTTACCGGGACAGGGGAACCGGGGAGCTGTTTTTT. Protein: CASSYRDRGTGELFF.

The chain is built from TRBV29-1 and TRBJ1-3; D gene uncertain. CDR1 and CDR2 (germline): SQVTM, ANQGSEA. The CDR3 length is 13 residues. V lost 5 bases, J lost 0 bases, and 8 bases lay in between. This CDR3 is CSVSLISGNTIYF. The DNA for the CDR3 is TGCAGCGTTTCGTTAATCTCTGGAAACACCATATATTTT.

The chain uses TRBV18 and TRBJ1-1; 9 nucleotides agree with TRBD1. J was trimmed by 9 bases and V by 1 base; bases with no gene match: 6. Per germline, CDR1 KGHSH and CDR2 LQKENI. The CDR3 loop spans 14 amino acids. The CDR3 DNA is TGTGCCAGCTCACCACGGGACAGGGTTGATAAAGCTTTCTTT. Its translation: CASSPRDRVDKAFF.

The chain is built from TRBV6-5 and TRBJ1-2; D gene ambiguous. V was clipped by 6 bases and J by 4 bases, with 18 bases between them. The CDR3 runs 15 residues. The V gene's germline CDR1 is MNHEY and CDR2 SVGAGI. CDR3 DNA: TGTGCCAGCAGAGCGACTGCGGGAGCGACCTATGGCTACACCTTC. Amino acid sequence: CASRATAGATYGYTF.